Listed here are 29 T cell receptor beta chains from one sample, sequenced in a study of shared clonotypes between healthy human individuals. The naive CD8 subset, CD45RO-negative cells positively selected for CCR7, excluded terminally differentiated effector memory CD45RA+ cells. Some clones are missing from TCRdb's copy, which holds only in-frame ones; the method was immunoSEQ multiplex PCR. This sample carries more than 2 million clones, just under 95% of them seen once, and the ten largest clones take around 1.7%. Sequencing used naive CD8+ T cells from PBMCs. The origin of the receptors is a man aged 18 to 30 in good health. Some clones in this sample may be carry-over from other donors' samples.

V usage is TRBV29-1 and J usage is TRBJ1-1; D not resolved. Per germline, CDR1 SQVTM and CDR2 ANQGSEA. This CDR3 has 13 residues. As DNA, the CDR3 is TGCAGTGTTCCGATCGCGGGGAACACTGAAGCTTTCTTT. It encodes CSVPIAGNTEAFF.

V and J are TRBV30 and TRBJ2-2; no clear D. The CDR3 is 12 residues long. V lost 4 bases and J lost 5, with 8 bases in between. The V gene's germline CDR1 is GTSNPN and CDR2 SVGIG (reference sequence). CDR3 in amino acids: CAWNYGTGELFF. The CDR3 DNA sequence: TGTGCCTGGAACTATGGGACCGGGGAGCTGTTTTTT.

This clone was seen only once. The CDR3 region has the DNA TGTGCCAGCAGCCCGTTTGGGGGGGCGGGAGAGACCCAGTACTTC. As protein: CASSPFGGAGETQYF. The gene calls are TRBV7-9 and TRBJ2-5; D might be TRBD2 (7 bases). Germline V gene data show CDR1 as SEHNR and CDR2 as FQNEAQ (reference sequence). This CDR3 contains 15 residues. The germline V and J ends were trimmed by 5 bases and 4 bases, with 17 bases remaining between them.

The genes are TRBV25-1 and TRBJ2-1; D is uncertain. Trimming shortened V by 5 bases and J by 0 bases, and 14 bases separated the two germline ends. Per germline, CDR1 MGHDK and CDR2 SYGVNS. This CDR3 has 16 amino acids. The CDR3 loop reads CASSPPTHHSYNEQFF. CDR3 nucleotides: TGTGCCAGCAGTCCACCGACTCACCACTCCTACAATGAGCAGTTCTTC.

This clone was counted a single time. The rearrangement joins TRBV14 to TRBJ1-2; TRBD1 might be the D (6 bases). Trimming left V 4 bases short and J 4 bases short, with 10 bases between. CDR1 SGHDN and CDR2 FVKESK come from the germline V gene. This CDR3 has 13 amino acids. This CDR3 is CASSPDSTYGYTF. The CDR3 nucleotides read TGTGCCAGCAGCCCGGACAGTACCTATGGCTACACCTTC.

This chain joins TRBV7-3 and TRBJ2-6; the D gene is possibly TRBD1 (6 bases). There are 18 residues in the CDR3. The V end lost 5 bases, the J end lost 3 bases, and 20 bases lay between the germline ends. The germline V gene encodes CDR1 SGHTA and CDR2 FQGTGA. Here the CDR3 DNA reads TGTGCCAGCAGCGCCCGTGAGGCAGGGGAGAGTGGGGCCAACGTCCTGACTTTC. This translates into CASSAREAGESGANVLTF.

Note on this clone: Additional DNA sequences in this sample encode the identical CDR3. The J gene is TRBJ2-1, the V gene TRBV19; D is unclear. Trimming removed 8 bases at V and 1 base at J, with 9 bases between. The CDR3 runs to 13 residues. Germline V gives CDR1 LNHDA, CDR2 SQIVND (reference sequence). Here the CDR3 reads CASSGFSYNEQFF. As DNA, the CDR3 is TGTGCCAGTTCTGGATTTTCCTACAATGAGCAGTTCTTC.

The chain uses TRBV6-4 and TRBJ1-2; TRBD1 is a possible D gene (5 bases). Germline CDR1 and CDR2: MRHNA and SNTAGT. V was clipped by 2 bases and J by 4 bases, with 14 bases between them. CDR3 size: 15 residues. In DNA, the CDR3 is TGTGCCAGCAGTGACGCAAAATTCGGGGGCTATGGCTACACCTTC. It codes for CASSDAKFGGYGYTF.

The V call is TRBV6-1, the J call TRBJ1-4; D is unclear. V was pared by 5 bases and J by 4 bases, with 14 bases between. Germline V gene sequence: CDR1 MNHNS, CDR2 SASEGT. CDR3 length: 15 amino acids. CDR3 DNA sequence: TGTGCCAGCAGTCCCCTGGGAGGGAGTAATGAAAAACTGTTTTTT. It translates to CASSPLGGSNEKLFF.

The chain employs TRBV7-3 and TRBJ2-1, with D perhaps matching TRBD1 (6 bases). The CDR3 spans 15 residues. The germline V gene has CDR1 SGHTA and CDR2 FQGTGA. The V and J ends lost 2 bases and 4 bases respectively, with 12 bases between them. The CDR3, as DNA: TGTGCCAGCAGCTTAGAACAGGGCATATACAATGAGCAGTTCTTC. It specifies CASSLEQGIYNEQFF.

The chain has TRBV7-2 and TRBJ1-2; D is unclear. There are 15 residues in the CDR3. CDR1 is SGHTA and CDR2 is FQGNSA in the germline V gene. Trimming removed 5 bases at V and 4 bases at J, with 17 bases between. The CDR3 DNA reads TGTGCCAGCAGCCCCACTTCCCGGTTACCCTATGGCTACACCTTC. Its protein product is CASSPTSRLPYGYTF. Full variable domain (rest looked up from reference TRBV7-2 and TRBJ1-2): GAGVSQSPSNKVTEKGKDVELRCDPISGHTALYWYRQSLGQGLEFLIYFQGNSAPDKSGLPSDRFSAERTGGSVSTLTIQRTQQEDSAVYLCASSPTSRLPYGYTFGSGTRLTVV.

About this clone itself: Other DNA sequences in this sample translate to the same CDR3. The chain combines TRBV19 with TRBJ2-1; D is perhaps TRBD1 (6 bases). Between the trimmed V and J ends, which lost 4 bases and 3 bases, there was a span of 10 bases. This CDR3 has 14 residues. Germline assignment: CDR1 LNHDA and CDR2 SQIVND (reference sequence). CDR3 DNA sequence: TGTGCCAGTAGTAACCGGGACAACTACAATGAGCAGTTCTTC. Translated, it gives CASSNRDNYNEQFF.

This clone showed up just a few times. The V gene is TRBV10-1, the J gene TRBJ2-2; D not resolved. V lost 0 bases and J lost 7, with 6 bases in between. The CDR3 has 13 residues. CDR1 and CDR2 (germline): WNHNN, SYGVQD (reference sequence). CDR3 loop: CASSESDVGELFF. As DNA, the CDR3 is TGCGCCAGCAGTGAGTCTGACGTCGGGGAGCTGTTTTTT.

The chain links TRBV12-5 to TRBJ1-2, with a tentative D call TRBD1 (5 bases). The germline V and J ends were trimmed by 0 bases and 8 bases, with 19 bases remaining between them. CDR1 and CDR2 from the germline V gene are LGHNT and FRNRAP. The CDR3 runs to 16 residues. The CDR3 region has the DNA TGTGCTAGTGGTTTGGTACCTTTAGGGGCCCTAGGGGGCTACACCTTC. The encoded protein is CASGLVPLGALGGYTF.

The genes are TRBV6-5 and TRBJ2-3; unclear D gene. CDR1 is MNHEY, CDR2 SVGAGI, per germline. The CDR3 has 15 amino acids. V was trimmed by 6 bases and J by 1 base, leaving 14 bases between them. In DNA form, the CDR3 reads TGTGCCAGCAGCGCGACCAGGAGAGGCACAGATACGCAGTATTTT. It yields the protein CASSATRRGTDTQYF.

This chain links TRBV13 with TRBJ1-2, with D possibly being TRBD1 (6 bases). CDR3 length: 15 residues. Germline-derived CDR1 and CDR2 are PRHDT and FYEKMQ (reference sequence). The V end lost 4 bases, the J end lost 1 base, and 13 bases lay between the germline ends. CDR3 DNA: TGTGCCAGCAGCTATACCGGGACATTTAACTATGGCTACACCTTC. Its translation: CASSYTGTFNYGYTF.

The chain couples TRBV11-2 to TRBJ1-5; no clear D gene. V was shortened by 5 bases and J by 2 bases, with 10 bases between the two germline ends. The CDR3 is 14 amino acids. Germline CDR1 is SGHAT and CDR2 is FQNNGV. The CDR3 loop reads CASSRHGGNQPQHF. The CDR3 DNA follows: TGTGCCAGCAGCCGACACGGGGGCAATCAGCCCCAGCATTTT.

The V and J genes are TRBV6-5 and TRBJ2-1; maybe TRBD2 (5 bases). Per germline, CDR1 MNHEY and CDR2 SVGAGI. This CDR3 spans 11 amino acids. The germline V and J ends were trimmed by 6 bases and 9 bases, with 9 bases remaining between them. CDR3 sequence: CASREGGEQFF. CDR3 DNA sequence: TGTGCCAGCAGGGAAGGAGGTGAGCAGTTCTTC.

The chain joins TRBV27 to TRBJ2-5; 7 nucleotides match TRBD1. J gave up 2 bases and V 7 bases, and 7 bases lay outside the gene matches. The CDR3 extends over 14 amino acids. Looked up from germline, CDR1 is MNHEY and CDR2 is SMNVEV (reference sequence). The CDR3 DNA reads as TGTGCCAGCAAACCGTGGACAGGACAAGAGACCCAGTACTTC. This sequence encodes CASKPWTGQETQYF.

The V call is TRBV28, the J call TRBJ2-7, with 14 bases matching TRBD2. Germline V gives CDR1 MDHEN, CDR2 SYDVKM. The CDR3 spans 18 residues. Losses at the gene ends were 6 bases for V and 3 bases for J; bases not matched to a gene: 13. CDR3 loop: CASRGGLAGGLVFYEQYF. The CDR3 DNA follows: TGTGCCAGCAGGGGAGGACTAGCGGGAGGCCTCGTGTTCTACGAGCAGTACTTC.

The gene calls are TRBV9 and TRBJ1-2; D gene uncertain. CDR3 length: 17 amino acids. The V gene's germline CDR1 is SGDLS and CDR2 YYNGEE. V was pared by 2 bases and J by 7 bases, with 24 bases between. The CDR3 is CASSVPSASRGFAGYTF. The CDR3 coding sequence is TGTGCCAGCAGCGTCCCCTCTGCCTCGCGAGGTTTTGCTGGCTACACCTTC.

The chain is built from TRBV11-3 and TRBJ2-3; tentative D call: TRBD2 (6 bases). This CDR3 is 16 amino acids long. Germline V gene sequence: CDR1 SGHNT, CDR2 YENEEA. V was shortened by 6 bases and J by 0 bases, with 16 bases between the two germline ends. The CDR3 DNA reads TGTGCCAGCAGTGGACTACCGGGACGCAGCACAGATACGCAGTATTTT. The encoded protein is CASSGLPGRSTDTQYF.

In nucleotides, the CDR3 is TGTGCCAGCAGCCTGCCCTGGGACAGGTTAAACGAGCAGTACTTC. This sequence encodes CASSLPWDRLNEQYF. The rearrangement links TRBV7-9 to TRBJ2-7; 8 nucleotides match TRBD1. The germline V gene encodes CDR1 SEHNR and CDR2 FQNEAQ (reference sequence). The CDR3 loop spans 15 amino acids. Trimming removed 5 bases from V and 5 bases from J; junction bases left unmatched: 11.

The chain links TRBV7-9 to TRBJ1-1; 8 bases are shared with TRBD1. V shed 5 bases and J 7 bases; nucleotides not matched to a gene: 6. Germline V gives CDR1 SEHNR, CDR2 FQNEAQ (reference sequence). This CDR3 comprises 13 residues. CDR3 coding DNA: TGTGCCAGCAGCGACAGGGGTCATGGTGAAGCTTTCTTT. Translated, it gives CASSDRGHGEAFF. The whole variable domain, filled in from reference TRBV7-9 and TRBJ1-1, reads DTGVSQNPRHKITKRGQNVTFRCDPISEHNRLYWYRQTLGQGPEFLTYFQNEAQLEKSRLLSDRFSAERPKGSFSTLEIQRTEQGDSAMYLCASSDRGHGEAFFGQGTRLTVV.

The rearrangement joins TRBV5-6 to TRBJ2-7; weak D call: TRBD2 (5 bases). The CDR3 loop spans 14 amino acids. Looked up from germline, CDR1 is SGHDT and CDR2 is YYEEEE. V gave up 0 bases and J gave up 5 bases, with 12 bases separating them. CDR3 region: CASSLGLSWDEQYF. CDR3 nucleotide sequence: TGTGCCAGCAGCTTGGGACTATCCTGGGACGAGCAGTACTTC.

V and J are TRBV5-6 and TRBJ2-7, with a tentative D call TRBD1 (5 bases). The germline V gene has CDR1 SGHDT and CDR2 YYEEEE. The ends were cut back, 0 bases at V and 7 bases at J, with 14 bases in the middle. The CDR3 runs to 14 residues. The chain's CDR3 is CASSLGQFYAEQYF. The CDR3 DNA follows: TGTGCCAGCAGCTTGGGACAGTTCTATGCGGAGCAGTACTTC.

V is TRBV9 and J is TRBJ1-2; the match to TRBD1 covers 9 bases. The CDR3 length is 15 residues. Germline-derived CDR1 and CDR2 are SGDLS and YYNGEE. V dropped 3 bases and J dropped 3; count of bases not matched to a gene: 6. The CDR3 is CASSGGTGGDYGYTF. CDR3 bases: TGTGCCAGCAGCGGAGGAACAGGGGGCGACTATGGCTACACCTTC.

This chain joins TRBV7-3 and TRBJ2-1; D ambiguous. From germline, CDR1 is SGHTA and CDR2 FQGTGA. This CDR3 is built from 13 residues. Trimming cost V 3 bases and J 8 bases, with 11 bases left between them. The CDR3 sequence: CASSLNVGHEQFF. In nucleotides, the CDR3 is TGTGCCAGCAGCTTGAATGTTGGACATGAGCAGTTCTTC.

The chain uses TRBV19 and TRBJ2-7, with 9 bases aligning to TRBD1. Trimming at V came to 3 bases and at J to 2 bases, leaving 5 bases not matched to a gene. Looked up from germline, CDR1 is LNHDA and CDR2 is SQIVND (reference sequence). The CDR3 has 15 residues. CDR3 coding DNA: TGTGCCAGTAGTATCGGGACAGGGTGGGCCTACGAGCAGTACTTC. Protein sequence: CASSIGTGWAYEQYF.